The 32 T cell receptor beta chains below all came from one sample that was sequenced in a study of T cells in Graves' hyperthyroidism and ophthalmopathy. Amplification of TCR beta CDR3 regions was performed using RNA transcripts as template. RT-PCR in the first round (using the HTBI primer set) targeted the TCR CDR3. MiXCR was run by TCRdb on the multiplex PCR reads, yielding one entry per CDR3 protein. Here the sample spans hundreds of thousands of distinct CDR3 sequences, roughly 21% being singletons. Sequencing was performed on blood. The origin of the receptors is a man between 35 and 55 years old with Graves' ophthalmopathy.

Ten or more counts support this clonotype. The genes are TRBV5-1 and TRBJ2-7; 7 positions agree with TRBD1. V trimming: 4 bases; J trimming: 5 bases; junction bases outside the gene matches: 12. This CDR3 contains 15 residues. Germline assignment: CDR1 SGHRS and CDR2 YFSETQ. CDR3 protein: CASSPQGQGVNEQYF. DNA of the CDR3: TGCGCCAGCAGCCCCCAAGGGCAGGGGGTCAACGAGCAGTACTTC.

This clonotype was counted only a few times. V usage is TRBV27 and J usage is TRBJ1-2; TRBD1 might be the D (6 bases). The length of the CDR3 is 12 residues. Trimming stripped 8 bases from V and 10 bases from J, with 17 bases between. The germline V gene has CDR1 MNHEY and CDR2 SMNVEV (reference sequence). The CDR3 sequence is CASRKDGGPYTF. The CDR3 bases are TGTGCCAGCCGAAAAGACGGGGGGCCCTACACCTTC.

The rearrangement uses TRBV20-1 and TRBJ2-2; possibly TRBD1 for D (5 bases). This CDR3 spans 14 amino acids. V was pared by 0 bases and J by 6 bases, with 11 bases between. Per germline, CDR1 DFQATT and CDR2 SNEGSKA (reference sequence). The CDR3: CSARDPRAPGELFF. CDR3 sequence (DNA): TGCAGTGCTAGAGATCCCAGGGCCCCCGGGGAGCTGTTTTTT.

This chain links TRBV3-1 with TRBJ2-1, with 9 positions matching TRBD2. Looked up from germline, CDR1 is LGHDT and CDR2 is YNNKEL (reference sequence). The CDR3 is 16 amino acids. After removal of 3 bases from V and 7 bases from J, the junction contained 10 bases not matched to a gene. The chain's CDR3 is CASSQVGGGAVNEQFF. DNA for the CDR3: TGTGCCAGCAGCCAGGTCGGCGGGGGGGCCGTTAATGAGCAGTTCTTC.

This clonotype was counted at least ten times. This chain connects TRBV9 to TRBJ1-5; perhaps TRBD1 as D (6 bases). CDR3 length equals 14 residues. V was cut by 2 bases and J by 7 bases, with 13 bases left in between. CDR1 and CDR2 from the germline V gene are SGDLS and YYNGEE. CDR3 sequence: CASSVTGGRQPQHF. The CDR3 coding sequence is TGTGCCAGCAGCGTTACCGGGGGCCGGCAGCCCCAGCATTTT. The whole variable domain, filled in from reference TRBV9 and TRBJ1-5, reads DSGVTQTPKHLITATGQRVTLRCSPRSGDLSVYWYQQSLDQGLQFLIQYYNGEERAKGNILERFSAQQFPDLHSELNLSSLELGDSALYFCASSVTGGRQPQHFGDGTRLSIL.

This clonotype was picked up a small number of times. The V gene is TRBV7-2, the J gene TRBJ1-6; tentative D call: TRBD1 (5 bases). CDR3 length: 14 amino acids. CDR1 and CDR2 (germline): SGHTA, FQGNSA. With 4 bases removed from V and 9 bases from J, the gap between germline ends came to 13 bases. The CDR3 loop reads CASSSGDPSSPLHF. In DNA, the CDR3 is TGTGCCAGCAGCTCTGGGGACCCTAGTTCACCCCTCCACTTT.

In DNA form, the CDR3 reads TGTGCCAGCAGCCAAGGCCGGGACAGGGGCTACACCTTC. This translates into CASSQGRDRGYTF. The V gene is TRBV4-2, the J gene TRBJ1-2, with TRBD1 matching over 8 bases. Losses at the gene ends were 1 base for V and 8 bases for J; bases not matched to a gene: 3. Germline-derived CDR1 and CDR2 are LGHNA and YNFKEQ. This CDR3 is built from 13 residues.

This clonotype was recorded at least ten times. This sequence joins TRBV6-1 and TRBJ1-1, with D perhaps TRBD1 (5 bases). Trimming pared 5 bases from V and 0 bases from J, leaving 13 bases between. From germline, CDR1 is MNHNS and CDR2 SASEGT. The CDR3 runs 15 residues. The CDR3 is CASSRESGVNTEAFF. The CDR3 coding sequence is TGTGCCAGCAGTAGAGAGTCGGGGGTGAACACTGAAGCTTTCTTT.

V and J are TRBV2 and TRBJ1-1; D ambiguous. V lost 2 bases, J lost 5 bases, and 12 bases lay in between. This CDR3 comprises 14 residues. Germline lookup yields CDR1 SNHLY and CDR2 FYNNEI. DNA for the CDR3: TGTGCCAGCAGTGAACGGGGATTAAAAACTGAAGCTTTCTTT. Its protein product is CASSERGLKTEAFF.

The chain employs TRBV30 and TRBJ1-4; TRBD1 is a possible D gene (6 bases). The CDR3 is 14 amino acids. V lost 4 bases to trimming and J lost 4 bases, with 13 bases between them. The germline gives CDR1 GTSNPN, CDR2 SVGIG (reference sequence). CDR3 residues: CAWTSGASNEKLFF. Written as DNA, the CDR3 is TGTGCCTGGACTTCGGGGGCGAGTAATGAAAAACTGTTTTTT.

This clonotype showed up many times. The chain carries TRBV12-3 or TRBV12-4 and TRBJ2-1; 8 nucleotides align to TRBD1. V lost 2 bases, J lost 7 bases, and 1 base stayed unmatched. The CDR3 is 13 residues long. CDR3 bases: TGTGCCAGCAGTTTAAGGACAGGGAATGAGCAGTTCTTC. Protein: CASSLRTGNEQFF.

V gene TRBV30 combines with J gene TRBJ2-5; D might be TRBD1 (6 bases). Trimming shortened V by 0 bases and J by 13 bases, and 15 bases separated the two germline ends. Looked up from germline, CDR1 is GTSNPN and CDR2 is SVGIG (reference sequence). The CDR3 runs to 12 residues. The CDR3 is CAWSVGRGFMYF. CDR3 sequence (DNA): TGTGCCTGGAGTGTCGGCAGGGGCTTTATGTACTTC. Full variable domain (remainder filled in from reference TRBV30 and TRBJ2-5): SQTIHQWPATLVQPVGSPLSLECTVEGTSNPNLYWYRQAAGRGLQLLFYSVGIGQISSEVPQNLSASRPQDRQFILSSKKLLLSDSGFYLCAWSVGRGFMYFGPGTRLLVL.

Many counts were recorded for this clonotype. The V gene is TRBV18, the J gene TRBJ2-1; D is undetermined. Germline V gene lookup returns CDR1 KGHSH and CDR2 LQKENI. V lost 2 bases, J lost 6 bases, and 11 bases lay in between. The CDR3 loop spans 14 amino acids. This CDR3 is CASSPFPEGNEQFF. CDR3 bases: TGTGCCAGCTCACCATTCCCCGAAGGCAATGAGCAGTTCTTC.

Note on this clonotype: A much larger clone sits a single nucleotide away, making a read error possible. V gene TRBV12-3 or TRBV12-4 combines with J gene TRBJ1-1; 9 bases are a match to TRBD1. This CDR3 has 13 residues. V lost 8 bases to trimming and J lost 6 bases; unmatched junction nucleotides: 7. The CDR3 sequence is CASCGTGLSEAFF. The DNA for the CDR3 is TGTGCCAGCTGCGGGACAGGGTTATCTGAAGCTTTCTTT.

This clonotype was seen repeatedly, ten times or more. The V and J genes are TRBV11-2 and TRBJ2-7; TRBD2 agrees at 14 bases. In germline, CDR1 is SGHAT, CDR2 FQNNGV. V shed 5 bases, J shed 4 bases, and the junction held 7 bases outside the gene matches. The CDR3 totals 16 residues. CDR3 sequence: CASSASGLAGVYEQYF. DNA of the CDR3: TGTGCCAGCAGCGCCTCGGGACTAGCGGGAGTTTACGAGCAGTACTTC.

This clonotype was observed at least ten times. This chain connects TRBV27 to TRBJ1-6, with TRBD1 as a possible D gene (5 bases). The V end was cut by 6 bases, the J end by 7 bases, with 10 bases between. The CDR3 is made up of 13 amino acids. Looked up from germline, CDR1 is MNHEY and CDR2 is SMNVEV (reference sequence). The CDR3 loop reads CASSRDRNSPLHF. The CDR3 DNA sequence: TGTGCCAGCAGCCGCGACAGAAATTCACCCCTCCACTTT.

This clonotype was seen at least ten times. The chain joins TRBV13 to TRBJ2-2; 13 bases are shared with TRBD2. J lost 7 bases, V lost 4 bases, and 3 bases had no gene match. CDR1 is PRHDT and CDR2 is FYEKMQ in the germline V gene (reference sequence). The length of the CDR3 is 15 residues. Here the CDR3 reads CASSSGLAGDGELFF. The CDR3 nucleotides are TGTGCCAGCAGCTCAGGACTAGCGGGAGACGGGGAGCTGTTTTTT.

The chain links TRBV12-3 or TRBV12-4 to TRBJ2-7, with a weak D call TRBD1 (5 bases). Trimming removed 5 bases at V and 6 bases at J, with 11 bases between. CDR3 size: 12 residues. The CDR3 loop is CASSAGFSEQYF. The CDR3, as DNA: TGTGCCAGCAGTGCAGGGTTTTCCGAGCAGTACTTC.

The chain employs TRBV19 and TRBJ2-7, with TRBD2 identical over 10 bases. This CDR3 spans 13 amino acids. The germline V gene has CDR1 LNHDA and CDR2 SQIVND (reference sequence). Unmatched junction bases numbered 8, after V lost 6 bases and J lost 9 bases. CDR3 nucleotides: TGTGCCAGTAGGCGGACTAGCGGAGGAGTGCAGTACTTC. It is translated as CASRRTSGGVQYF. Variable domain in full (rest from reference TRBV19 and TRBJ2-7): DGGITQSPKYLFRKEGQNVTLSCEQNLNHDAMYWYRQDPGQGLRLIYYSQIVNDFQKGDIAEGYSVSREKKESFPLTVTSAQKNPTAFYLCASRRTSGGVQYFGPGTRLTVT.

This clonotype came up a few times. The genes are TRBV6-2 or TRBV6-3 and TRBJ2-7; D may match TRBD1 or TRBD2 (5 bases each). This CDR3 contains 13 residues. V shed 0 bases and J shed 6 bases, with 9 bases lying between them. CDR1 and CDR2 (germline): MNHEY, SVGEGT. The chain's CDR3 is CASSYSGDLEQYF. The CDR3 coding sequence is TGTGCCAGCAGTTACTCGGGGGACCTCGAGCAGTACTTC.

This clonotype occurred many times. V is TRBV6-1 and J is TRBJ2-5; tentative D call: TRBD1 (6 bases). The V end lost 5 bases, the J end lost 4 bases, and 20 bases lay between the germline ends. CDR1 and CDR2 from the germline V gene are MNHNS and SASEGT. The CDR3 spans 16 residues. The CDR3 DNA reads as TGTGCCAGCAGTTTCACACAGGGTAGAAGAGGAGAGACCCAGTACTTC. The encoded protein is CASSFTQGRRGETQYF.

This clonotype occurred many times. The chain employs TRBV2 and TRBJ2-1; D may be TRBD2 (5 bases). Trimming pared 7 bases from V and 0 bases from J, leaving 10 bases between. This CDR3 is 14 amino acids long. The V gene's germline CDR1 is SNHLY and CDR2 FYNNEI. The CDR3 DNA reads TGTGCCAGCATTGACCGGGGCTCCTACAATGAGCAGTTCTTC. It yields the protein CASIDRGSYNEQFF.

CDR3 sequence: CASSLDGAHTDTQYF. For the CDR3, the DNA is TGCGCCAGCAGCTTGGACGGTGCTCACACAGATACGCAGTATTTT. The genes are TRBV5-1 and TRBJ2-3; D remains ambiguous. V was trimmed by 0 bases and J by 2 bases, leaving 10 bases between them. CDR1 and CDR2 (germline): SGHRS, YFSETQ. The CDR3 has 15 residues.

The J gene is TRBJ1-2, the V gene TRBV12-3 or TRBV12-4; TRBD1 matches at 7 bases. The CDR3 totals 15 residues. The ends lost 1 base at V and 9 bases at J; junction bases unmatched: 11. The CDR3 nucleotides read TGTGCCAGCAGTTTAGTAGGGACAGCGGGGGTAAGCTACACCTTC. Translated: CASSLVGTAGVSYTF.

This clonotype was seen repeatedly, ten times or more. The chain is built from TRBV20-1 and TRBJ1-6; D gene uncertain. The CDR3 extends over 15 amino acids. Germline-derived CDR1 and CDR2 are DFQATT and SNEGSKA (reference sequence). Trimming pared 5 bases from V and 8 bases from J, leaving 19 bases between. This chain's CDR3 is CSAPRHGSGDSPLHF. CDR3 bases: TGCAGTGCTCCTCGACATGGGTCCGGAGATTCACCCCTCCACTTT.

The chain employs TRBV2 and TRBJ2-1; the match to TRBD2 covers 9 bases. There are 15 residues in the CDR3. The germline gives CDR1 SNHLY, CDR2 FYNNEI. Germline trimming cut 2 bases from V and 9 bases from J; bases unmatched to any gene: 8. The CDR3 coding sequence is TGTGCCAGCAGTGAACTGGCGGGAGGGCCCGTTGAGCAGTTCTTC. Protein: CASSELAGGPVEQFF. The full variable domain, its missing parts supplied by reference TRBV2 and TRBJ2-1, is EPEVTQTPSHQVTQMGQEVILRCVPISNHLYFYWYRQILGQKVEFLVSFYNNEISEKSEIFDDQFSVERPDGSNFTLKIRSTKLEDSAMYFCASSELAGGPVEQFFGPGTRLTVL.

This clonotype was counted only a few times. V gene TRBV27 combines with J gene TRBJ2-1; TRBD2 agrees at 9 bases. Germline CDR1 reads MNHEY; CDR2 reads SMNVEV (reference sequence). The CDR3 consists of 15 residues. J lost 3 bases, V lost 2 bases, and 2 bases had no gene match. The CDR3 is CASSLAGGIYNEQFF. As DNA, the CDR3 is TGTGCCAGCAGTTTAGCGGGAGGGATCTACAATGAGCAGTTCTTC.

This clonotype was detected ten times or more. The chain combines TRBV5-1 with TRBJ1-1; D gene uncertain. V lost 0 bases, J lost 10 bases, and 13 bases lay in between. Germline CDR1 is SGHRS and CDR2 is YFSETQ. CDR3 size: 13 residues. In DNA, the CDR3 is TGCGCCAGCAGCTTGGACATAGCCTCCTCAGCTTTCTTT. Its translation: CASSLDIASSAFF.

The chain couples TRBV13 to TRBJ1-2; 9 nucleotides match TRBD1. This CDR3 has 16 amino acids. CDR1 PRHDT and CDR2 FYEKMQ come from the germline V gene (reference sequence). J was trimmed by 8 bases and V by 8 bases; bases with no gene match: 18. The CDR3 loop reads CASCHSGDREIWGYTF. CDR3 coding DNA: TGTGCCAGCTGCCATAGTGGGGACAGGGAAATTTGGGGCTACACCTTC. The complete variable domain, with remaining parts taken from reference TRBV13 and TRBJ1-2, reads AAGVIQSPRHLIKEKRETATLKCYPIPRHDTVYWYQQGPGQDPQFLISFYEKMQSDKGSIPDRFSAQQFSDYHSELNMSSLELGDSALYFCASCHSGDREIWGYTFGSGTRLTVV.

The V gene is TRBV7-2, the J gene TRBJ2-1; TRBD2 matches at 10 bases. The CDR3 is made up of 16 amino acids. In germline, CDR1 is SGHTA, CDR2 FQGNSA. J lost 8 bases, V lost 2 bases, and 9 bases had no gene match. CDR3 sequence reads: CASSLKSSGRGHEQFF. The CDR3 DNA reads TGTGCCAGCAGCTTAAAGTCTAGCGGGAGAGGGCATGAGCAGTTCTTC.

The table lists this clonotype with a few counts. The chain employs TRBV20-1 and TRBJ1-5; D unclear. V lost 0 bases to trimming and J lost 5 bases, with 17 bases between them. CDR1 and CDR2 (germline): DFQATT, SNEGSKA (reference sequence). The CDR3 runs 16 residues. The DNA of the CDR3 is TGCAGTGCTAGAGATCGGGCAGAAATCTTGGATCAGCCCCAGCATTTT. Translated: CSARDRAEILDQPQHF.

At least ten counts were recorded for this clonotype. The chain joins TRBV30 to TRBJ2-7; possibly TRBD2 for D (6 bases). CDR1 is GTSNPN and CDR2 is SVGIG in the germline V gene (reference sequence). The CDR3 has 14 amino acids. V was clipped by 0 bases and J by 2 bases, with 11 bases between them. CDR3 loop: CAWSVTGGTYEQYF. The DNA of the CDR3 is TGTGCCTGGAGTGTAACAGGAGGGACCTACGAGCAGTACTTC.